The rows below give T cell receptor beta chains drawn from one sample of a study of blood T cell repertoires in COVID-19. Libraries were prepared by immunoSEQ multiplex PCR; TCRdb keeps only in-frame clonotypes and omits some of them. The repertoire has 250,000 to 300,000 clones, 70% to 90% of them found once; the top ten carry about 7%. The sequenced sample consisted of peripheral blood. Source of these receptors: a woman aged 25 to 45 who had recovered from COVID-19. CDR3s include the opening cysteine and the closing phenylalanine or tryptophan. Each record gives: V gene, clone size, D gene, J gene, CDR3 protein, CDR3 DNA. A D gene is named only where the DNA matches it firmly. Clone size appears in some rows only: once, few, many, or a class for an expanded clone.

V: TRBV9; size: once; D: NA; J: TRBJ1-2; CDR3: CASSVVGSGYYGYTF; DNA: TGTGCCAGCAGCGTAGTCGGATCGGGGTACTATGGCTACACCTTC
V: TRBV4-1; size: NA; D: NA; J: TRBJ2-2; CDR3: CASSQERGNTGELFF; DNA: TGCGCCAGCAGCCAAGAGCGGGGCAACACCGGGGAGCTGTTTTTT
V: TRBV7-9; size: NA; D: TRBD1; J: TRBJ1-2; CDR3: CASSLVSGGGYTF; DNA: TGTGCCAGCAGCTTAGTTTCAGGGGGTGGCTACACCTTC
V: TRBV3-1/TRBV3-2; size: NA; D: NA; J: TRBJ1-5; CDR3: CASSPMGGFNQPQHF; DNA: TGTGCCAGCAGCCCCATGGGGGGATTCAATCAGCCCCAGCATTTT
V: TRBV9; size: few; D: NA; J: TRBJ2-7; CDR3: CASSPTTTTGEQYF; DNA: TGTGCCAGCAGCCCGACAACGACAACTGGCGAGCAGTACTTC
V: TRBV20-1; size: few; D: NA; J: TRBJ2-7; CDR3: CSATGFYEQYF; DNA: TGCAGTGCTACGGGGTTCTACGAGCAGTACTTC
V: TRBV9; size: NA; D: NA; J: TRBJ2-5; CDR3: CASSFGTPQETQYF; DNA: TGTGCCAGCAGCTTCGGGACTCCGCAAGAGACCCAGTACTTC
V: TRBV19; size: NA; D: TRBD2; J: TRBJ2-1; CDR3: CASSILQRGGQGSDEQFF; DNA: TGTGCCAGTAGTATCCTTCAGCGGGGGGGCCAAGGATCCGATGAGCAGTTCTTC
V: TRBV28; size: NA; D: NA; J: TRBJ1-1; CDR3: CASQVLRGVSTEAFF; DNA: TGTGCCAGCCAGGTTCTTCGGGGGGTCTCCACTGAAGCTTTCTTT
V: TRBV24-1; size: NA; D: NA; J: TRBJ1-5; CDR3: CATSDVNSNQPQHF; DNA: TGTGCCACCAGTGACGTAAATAGCAATCAGCCCCAGCATTTT
V: TRBV29-1; size: once; D: TRBD1; J: TRBJ1-2; CDR3: CSVDFDRDGYTF; DNA: TGCAGCGTTGATTTCGACAGGGATGGCTACACCTTC
V: TRBV28; size: NA; D: TRBD1; J: TRBJ1-5; CDR3: CASSPRGQGNQPQHF; DNA: TGTGCCAGCAGTCCCAGGGGGCAGGGCAATCAGCCCCAGCATTTT
V: TRBV15; size: NA; D: TRBD1; J: TRBJ1-1; CDR3: CATRVRDRGPDEAFF; DNA: TGTGCCACCAGGGTCCGGGACAGGGGGCCCGATGAAGCTTTCTTT
V: TRBV30; size: NA; D: TRBD2; J: TRBJ2-7; CDR3: CAWATSGWGEQYF; DNA: TGTGCCTGGGCTACTAGCGGGTGGGGCGAGCAGTACTTC